Described below is a single T cell receptor beta chain sequence and its context. Its matching antigen is unknown. How the authors handled the data: ImmunoSEQ output lacked quality scores and full-length reads, limiting matched filtering. The repertoire was sequenced with immunoSEQ multiplex PCR; TCRdb's copy has only in-frame clones and lacks some. The V and J calls and clone size are taken from that table; D and trimming were inferred from the DNA. Of some 1 million clones listed, roughly 70% are singletons. This sample is part of a study of shared clonotypes between healthy human individuals. For the study at large: The people who gave samples were two women and three men aged 18 to 49. Study-level points and caveats: The study generally estimated greater richness for naive than memory subsets.

The V gene's germline CDR1 is MNHNY and CDR2 SVGAGI (reference sequence). This CDR3 has 15 amino acids. Germline trimming cut 4 bases from V and 5 bases from J; bases unmatched to any gene: 4. The rearrangement joins TRBV6-6 to TRBJ2-3; the match to TRBD1 covers 12 bases. The specimen sequenced was memory CD4+ T cells sorted from blood. Subset given: CD45RA-negative fraction. This receptor was obtained from a man aged 18-30 years in good health. The CDR3 DNA sequence: TGTGCCAGCAGTTCGGGGACAGGGGGCAAAGATACGCAGTATTTT. It encodes CASSSGTGGKDTQYF.